This T cell receptor beta chain was captured by sequencing in a study of blood T cell repertoires in COVID-19. Study overall: From the United States, Italy and Spain came samples of acute and convalescent COVID-19.

Recruited during active infection, patients (from Seattle) were subsequently followed longitudinally. Germline values: CDR1 SGHRS, CDR2 YFSETQ. The CDR3 runs 16 residues. V was trimmed by 0 bases and J by 8 bases, leaving 18 bases between them. Original analysis: It was from reference gene primer amplification that nucleated cell counts were estimated. Data came from immunoSEQ multiplex PCR; TCRdb stores just in-frame clones and leaves some out. The V and J calls and clone size come from that table; D and trimming were worked out from the DNA. In the table there are some 140,000 clones, roughly 84% of which are singletons.

The sequence came from a woman aged 55-70 years with COVID-19, enrolled during active disease. Sequencing was performed on peripheral blood. The chain recombines TRBV5-1 with TRBJ2-1; D perhaps matches TRBD2 (6 bases). The CDR3 reads CASSLAIAVRGDEQFF. The CDR3 DNA is TGCGCCAGCAGCTTGGCCATAGCGGTTCGCGGGGATGAGCAGTTCTTC.